This TCR beta chain was profiled in a study of identical twins. CDR3 size: 13 residues. Trimming took off 2 bases at V and 1 base at J, with 6 bases between the two ends. The germline V gene has CDR1 ENHRY and CDR2 SYGVKD. Each donor (without exception) was a healthy Caucasian. TCRdb reanalysed the 5' RACE reads using MiXCR and keeps one entry per CDR3 protein. In the table there are approximately 150,000 distinct CDR3 sequences, approximately 4% of which are singletons. Broader study findings: Insertions were fewer in abundant cord blood beta clonotypes, whereas memory repertoires showed none of this pattern. Partial confounding of zero-insertion analyses by invariant MAIT and iNKT cells was possible.

This clonotype was seen at least ten times. Its antigen is unknown. V usage is TRBV10-3 and J usage is TRBJ2-7; D is uncertain. The material sequenced was memory T cells sorted from blood. The source is a man between 18 and 35 years old in good health. CDR3 sequence reads: CAISEDSSYEQYF. CDR3 nucleotides: TGTGCCATCAGTGAGGACTCATCCTACGAGCAGTACTTC.